The 19 T cell receptor beta chains below come from one sample, sequenced in a study of T cells in localized non-small cell lung cancer (dated by TCRdb to the early 2020s). The library was made by the immunoSEQ multiplex PCR assay. This immuneACCESS table, as held by TCRdb, lists in-frame sequences with V and J called but not all clones. Of the missing ones, under half trace to an unresolved V gene in checked studies; the others have no known cause. A total of approximately 72,000 clones appear in this sample, about 83% of them only once. The top ten hold about 13% of the sample. The material was peripheral blood, obtained before any cancer treatment. The receptors here all came from a female donor over 55 with stage I lung adenocarcinoma.

V gene TRBV13 combines with J gene TRBJ1-1; no firm D call. The CDR3 sequence is 13 residues long. V gave up 0 bases and J gave up 1 base, with 3 bases separating them. Per the germline V gene, CDR1 is PRHDT and CDR2 is FYEKMQ (reference sequence). This chain's CDR3 is CASSLGQNTEAFF. As DNA, the CDR3 is TGTGCCAGCAGCTTAGGACAGAACACTGAAGCTTTCTTT.

The rearrangement uses TRBV6-1 and TRBJ2-7, with TRBD2 matching 13 bases. V trimming: 4 bases; J trimming: 2 bases; junction bases outside the gene matches: 2. The V gene's germline CDR1 is MNHNS and CDR2 SASEGT. The CDR3 covers 15 residues. DNA of the CDR3: TGTGCCAGCAGTGCACTAGCGGGGGGGGCCTACGAGCAGTACTTC. It codes for CASSALAGGAYEQYF.

This clone was seen only once. This rearrangement joins TRBV5-1 to TRBJ1-2; a weak D match, TRBD1 (6 bases). The germline gives CDR1 SGHRS, CDR2 YFSETQ. The CDR3 is 14 residues long. V lost 1 base, J lost 1 base, and 8 bases lay in between. CDR3 bases: TGCGCCAGCAGCTTGACAGGGTTTAACTATGGCTACACCTTC. Translation: CASSLTGFNYGYTF.

The chain carries TRBV7-3 and TRBJ2-1; the D gene is possibly TRBD2 (6 bases). The length of the CDR3 is 15 residues. The V end was cut by 1 base, the J end by 1 base, with 8 bases between. Per the germline V gene, CDR1 is SGHTA and CDR2 is FQGTGA. For the CDR3, the DNA is TGTGCCAGCAGCTTAAGGGCGGGGTCCTACAATGAGCAGTTCTTC. It translates to CASSLRAGSYNEQFF.

This clone appeared a few times. The chain employs TRBV6-6 and TRBJ2-1; D unresolved. Trimming took 2 bases from V and 9 from J, leaving 11 bases between them. The CDR3 is 13 residues long. Germline CDR1 reads MNHNY; CDR2 reads SVGAGI (reference sequence). The CDR3 here is CASSYTELTEQFF. CDR3 in DNA: TGTGCCAGCAGTTACACCGAACTGACTGAGCAGTTCTTC.

The sample holds one count of this clone. The rearrangement uses TRBV5-6 and TRBJ2-5; the D is unclear. The germline V gene encodes CDR1 SGHDT and CDR2 YYEEEE. CDR3 length: 14 amino acids. The V and J ends lost 4 bases and 1 base respectively, with 11 bases between them. CDR3: CASSPWTAQETQYF. DNA of the CDR3: TGTGCCAGCAGCCCCTGGACGGCCCAAGAGACCCAGTACTTC. The whole variable domain, remainder taken from reference TRBV5-6 and TRBJ2-5, is DAGVTQSPTHLIKTRGQQVTLRCSPKSGHDTVSWYQQALGQGPQFIFQYYEEEERQRGNFPDRFSGHQFPNYSSELNVNALLLGDSALYLCASSPWTAQETQYFGPGTRLLVL.

Here the CDR3 DNA reads TGTGCCAGCAGCCAAGAGAGGGGGAACACCGGGGAGCTGTTTTTT. Amino acid sequence: CASSQERGNTGELFF. The chain combines TRBV4-2 with TRBJ2-2, with D perhaps assigned TRBD1 or TRBD2 (5 bases each). The germline V gene has CDR1 LGHNA and CDR2 YNFKEQ. CDR3 length equals 15 residues. V dropped 0 bases and J dropped 1 base, with 6 bases sitting between them.

For the CDR3, the DNA is TGTGCCAGCAGCTCCCACAGGGTTAAAAACTATGGCTACACCTTC. Translating it yields CASSSHRVKNYGYTF. The rearrangement links TRBV11-2 to TRBJ1-2; weak D call: TRBD1 (6 bases). V lost 4 bases, J lost 2 bases, and 14 bases lay in between. There are 15 residues in the CDR3. CDR1 is SGHAT, CDR2 FQNNGV, per germline.

This clone was picked up one time. The V call is TRBV11-3, the J call TRBJ1-4, with D perhaps matching TRBD1 (5 bases). V was pared by 2 bases and J by 2 bases, with 15 bases between. CDR3 length equals 17 residues. Germline lookup yields CDR1 SGHNT and CDR2 YENEEA. The CDR3 reads CASSLRGWAGTNEKLFF. The CDR3 bases are TGTGCCAGCAGCTTAAGGGGCTGGGCTGGGACTAATGAAAAACTGTTTTTT.

V gene TRBV5-1 combines with J gene TRBJ1-5; D is perhaps TRBD1 (6 bases). The CDR3 runs to 14 residues. V lost 0 bases, J lost 9 bases, and 13 bases lay in between. Germline V gene sequence: CDR1 SGHRS, CDR2 YFSETQ. Here the CDR3 reads CASSLDPGVWPQHF. The CDR3 nucleotides are TGCGCCAGCAGCTTGGATCCAGGGGTTTGGCCCCAGCATTTT. The variable domain in full, completed from reference TRBV5-1 and TRBJ1-5, reads KAGVTQTPRYLIKTRGQQVTLSCSPISGHRSVSWYQQTPGQGLQFLFEYFSETQRNKGNFPGRFSGRQFSNSRSEMNVSTLELGDSALYLCASSLDPGVWPQHFGDGTRLSIL.

The V gene is TRBV6-1, the J gene TRBJ2-7; TRBD2 matches at 13 bases. V lost 3 bases and J lost 0; bases outside the gene matches: 2. The germline CDR1 and CDR2 sequences are MNHNS and SASEGT. This CDR3 spans 16 amino acids. The CDR3 spells CASSEGTSGISYEQYF. In nucleotides, the CDR3 is TGTGCCAGCAGTGAGGGGACTAGCGGGATCTCCTACGAGCAGTACTTC.

This clone was observed a handful of times. The chain carries TRBV5-1 and TRBJ1-3; D remains unclear. This CDR3 has 16 amino acids. V dropped 2 bases and J dropped 0 bases, with 12 bases sitting between them. CDR1 and CDR2 (germline): SGHRS, YFSETQ. The CDR3: CASSFTPQSSGNTIYF. Here the CDR3 DNA reads TGCGCCAGCAGCTTTACGCCTCAGAGCTCTGGAAACACCATATATTTT.

The DNA for the CDR3 is TGTGCCAGCAGTACCCCTACAGGGTCCTACACCTTC. This encodes CASSTPTGSYTF. The chain employs TRBV28 and TRBJ1-2; D might be TRBD1 (6 bases). CDR1 is MDHEN and CDR2 is SYDVKM in the germline V gene. CDR3 length equals 12 residues. V was cut by 5 bases and J by 10 bases, with 14 bases left in between.

The chain carries TRBV6-1 and TRBJ1-3; D gene ambiguous. This CDR3 has 15 residues. V lost 5 bases to trimming and J lost 0 bases, with 11 bases between them. Germline CDR1 reads MNHNS; CDR2 reads SASEGT. This CDR3 is CASSRSGVSGNTIYF. The CDR3 coding sequence is TGTGCCAGCAGTCGTTCCGGGGTCTCTGGAAACACCATATATTTT.

The V gene is TRBV19, the J gene TRBJ1-4; D uncertain. This CDR3 is built from 15 residues. Germline CDR1 and CDR2: LNHDA and SQIVND (reference sequence). V was shortened by 8 bases and J by 4 bases, with 17 bases between the two germline ends. The DNA of the CDR3 is TGTGCCAGTCGCCGTGCCCAAGAGAGTAATGAAAAACTGTTTTTT. Translation: CASRRAQESNEKLFF.

The V call is TRBV5-1, the J call TRBJ1-6; 9 bases match TRBD1. The V gene end was trimmed by 7 bases and the J gene end by 8 bases; junction bases not matched to a gene: 7. This CDR3 comprises 14 residues. The germline V gene has CDR1 SGHRS and CDR2 YFSETQ. The CDR3 DNA follows: TGCGCCAGCTCCGGGACAGGGTCTGATTCACCCCTCCACTTT. Protein product: CASSGTGSDSPLHF.

The chain couples TRBV6-1 to TRBJ1-3; no definite D call. Germline V gene data show CDR1 as MNHNS and CDR2 as SASEGT. Trimming cost V 7 bases and J 0 bases, with 13 bases left between them. CDR3 length: 15 residues. In DNA, the CDR3 is TGTGCCAGCACCGAGGACGCCTACTCTGGAAACACCATATATTTT. This encodes CASTEDAYSGNTIYF.

The rearrangement links TRBV30 to TRBJ2-1; the match to TRBD2 covers 12 bases. The germline V gene has CDR1 GTSNPN and CDR2 SVGIG (reference sequence). The length of the CDR3 is 14 residues. The CDR3 coding sequence is TGTGGACTAGCGGGAGTGGGGTCCTACAATGAGCAGTTCTTC. It yields the protein CGLAGVGSYNEQFF. Full variable domain (outside the CDR3, taken from reference TRBV30 and TRBJ2-1): SQTIHQWPATLVQPVGSPLSLECTVEGTSNPNLYWYRQAAGRGLQLLFYSVGIGQISSEVPQNLSASRPQDRQFILSSKKLLLSDSGFYLCGLAGVGSYNEQFFGPGTRLTVL.

V gene TRBV11-1 combines with J gene TRBJ2-1; D is possibly TRBD1 (5 bases). Germline assignment: CDR1 SGHAT and CDR2 FQDESV (reference sequence). Trimming took off 7 bases at V and 0 bases at J, with 10 bases between the two ends. The length of the CDR3 is 14 residues. In DNA form, the CDR3 reads TGTGCCAGCAACACAGGTTCCTCCTACAATGAGCAGTTCTTC. Protein product: CASNTGSSYNEQFF.